These 8 T cell receptor beta chains share one sample of origin, sequenced in a study of PD-1 blockade in classical Hodgkin lymphoma. Every patient experienced relapse after autologous stem cell transplantation, and brentuximab vedotin exposure varied. The repertoire was sequenced with immunoSEQ multiplex PCR; TCRdb's copy has only in-frame clones and lacks some. The sample shows about 27,000 clones, less than 80% of them seen only once. The specimen was peripheral blood mononuclear cells (PBMCs), collected before the second cycle of nivolumab. The receptors here all came from a human donor with classical Hodgkin lymphoma.

This clone is a singleton in its sample. The chain is built from TRBV5-1 and TRBJ1-1, with no clear D. This CDR3 comprises 12 residues. CDR1 SGHRS and CDR2 YFSETQ come from the germline V gene. Deletions cut 4 bases from V and 1 base from J, with 5 bases between. Written as DNA, the CDR3 is TGCGCCAGCAGCCATGAGAACACTGAAGCTTTCTTT. Translated: CASSHENTEAFF.

The chain recombines TRBV4-1 with TRBJ1-2; possible D gene TRBD1, 5 bases. Trimming stripped 0 bases from V and 8 bases from J, with 10 bases between. This CDR3 has 13 amino acids. The germline V gene encodes CDR1 MGHRA and CDR2 YSYEKL. CDR3 nucleotides: TGCGCCAGCAGCCAAGACAGGGTAGCGGGCTACACCTTC. It specifies CASSQDRVAGYTF.

In this sample, this clone turned up once. The chain combines TRBV6-4 with TRBJ1-6; 9 bases align to TRBD1. The CDR3 spans 18 residues. Germline-derived CDR1 and CDR2 are MRHNA and SNTAGT. The J segment lost 3 bases and the V segment lost 0 bases, leaving 6 bases of the junction unmatched. The CDR3 loop reads CASSDSDRGSLYNSPLHF. CDR3 nucleotide sequence: TGTGCCAGCAGTGACTCCGACAGGGGGTCGCTCTATAATTCACCCCTCCACTTT.

The rearrangement uses TRBV29-1 and TRBJ2-3, with no clear D. Germline V gene lookup returns CDR1 SQVTM and CDR2 ANQGSEA. V lost 6 bases and J 0 bases, leaving 10 bases between the germline ends. The CDR3 covers 13 residues. The CDR3 is CSVGRPSTDTQYF. CDR3 DNA sequence: TGCAGCGTGGGTCGGCCTAGCACAGATACGCAGTATTTT.

The chain has TRBV6-6 and TRBJ1-2; 7 bases are a match to TRBD1. CDR1 and CDR2 from the germline V gene are MNHNY and SVGAGI (reference sequence). The length of the CDR3 is 13 residues. V shed 4 bases and J 8 bases; nucleotides not matched to a gene: 7. The CDR3 spells CASSFTGVEGYTF. DNA for the CDR3: TGTGCCAGCAGTTTTACAGGGGTGGAAGGCTACACCTTC.

This chain uses TRBV19 with TRBJ2-7, with D tentatively TRBD2 (7 bases). Trimming took 3 bases from V and 2 from J, leaving 11 bases between them. Germline CDR1 and CDR2: LNHDA and SQIVND (reference sequence). The CDR3 consists of 14 residues. CDR3 loop: CASSMRGGPYEQYF. The CDR3, as DNA: TGTGCCAGTAGTATGAGGGGGGGGCCCTACGAGCAGTACTTC.

The V gene is TRBV7-6, the J gene TRBJ1-1; D remains ambiguous. This CDR3 has 13 residues. Germline assignment: CDR1 SGHVS and CDR2 FNYEAQ. Trimming left V 3 bases short and J 1 base short, with 6 bases between. The CDR3 coding sequence is TGTGCCAGCAGCTTCACCCAGAACACTGAAGCTTTCTTT. This gives the protein CASSFTQNTEAFF.

This rearrangement joins TRBV27 to TRBJ2-5; 7 positions match TRBD1. CDR3 length: 13 amino acids. Losses at the gene ends were 6 bases for V and 6 bases for J; bases not matched to a gene: 7. CDR1 is MNHEY, CDR2 SMNVEV, per germline (reference sequence). Written as DNA, the CDR3 is TGTGCCAGCAGCGGACAGGTGGGGCAGACCCAGTACTTC. Translated, it gives CASSGQVGQTQYF.